Following are 18 T cell receptor beta chains from one sample sequenced in a study of memory CD4+ T cells and cytomegalovirus serostatus. The sort gate was single viable CD3+CD4+CD8-CD45RO+ cells for memory CD4+ T cells. Produced via immunoSEQ multiplex PCR; TCRdb's table is partial and in-frame only. The sample carries under 75,000 clones, less than 85% recorded once. Material for sequencing was memory CD4+ T cells from blood. These receptors were collected from an adult in good health and CMV-seronegative. Some clones in this sample may be carry-over from other donors' samples.

V and J are TRBV19 and TRBJ2-1; no reliable D call. The germline V gene has CDR1 LNHDA and CDR2 SQIVND (reference sequence). The CDR3 has 13 residues. Trimming left V 4 bases short and J 8 bases short, with 12 bases between. In DNA, the CDR3 is TGTGCCAGTAGTACAATTATAGGAGATGAGCAGTTCTTC. This codes for CASSTIIGDEQFF.

This clone has more than one count but fewer than ten. This rearrangement joins TRBV7-2 to TRBJ2-2, with 8 bases lining up with TRBD1. Germline loops: CDR1 SGHTA, CDR2 FQGNSA. The CDR3 is 14 residues long. V lost 6 bases and J lost 4; bases outside the gene matches: 4. The DNA of the CDR3 is TGTGCCAGCAGGACAGGGGCGGGCACCGGGGAGCTGTTTTTT. This encodes CASRTGAGTGELFF.

The J gene is TRBJ1-1, the V gene TRBV6-5, with 10 bases that match TRBD1. CDR3 length: 13 residues. Per germline, CDR1 MNHEY and CDR2 SVGAGI. V lost 6 bases to trimming and J lost 11 bases; unmatched junction nucleotides: 9. The CDR3 DNA is TGTGCCAGCAGCTCCGGACAGGGGGTGAAGGCTTTCTTT. Its protein product is CASSSGQGVKAFF.

V gene TRBV9 combines with J gene TRBJ1-2, with unresolved D. The CDR3 has 12 residues. V lost 7 bases and J lost 8, with 15 bases in between. From germline, CDR1 is SGDLS and CDR2 YYNGEE. The CDR3 region is CASHKQSGGYTF. The CDR3, as DNA: TGTGCCAGCCATAAGCAGTCGGGAGGCTACACCTTC.

This clone was detected once. The V gene is TRBV11-3, the J gene TRBJ1-5; 9 bases align to TRBD1. The J segment lost 5 bases and the V segment lost 1 base, leaving 9 bases of the junction unmatched. Looked up from germline, CDR1 is SGHNT and CDR2 is YENEEA. The CDR3 is 17 amino acids. The CDR3 protein is CASSLGMGQGRDQPQHF. The DNA for the CDR3 is TGTGCCAGCAGCTTAGGAATGGGACAGGGAAGAGATCAGCCCCAGCATTTT.

The V call is TRBV5-1, the J call TRBJ2-2; no clear D. CDR1 SGHRS and CDR2 YFSETQ come from the germline V gene. The germline V and J ends were trimmed by 2 bases and 6 bases, with 8 bases remaining between them. This CDR3 is built from 13 residues. Written as DNA, the CDR3 is TGCGCCAGCAGCTTACAGATGGCCGGGGAGCTGTTTTTT. Its translation is CASSLQMAGELFF.

The CDR3, as DNA: TGTGCCAGCAGCATCAAAACGGGGGGTCTGGGACTAGCGTTCGATACGCAGTATTTT. Its translation: CASSIKTGGLGLAFDTQYF. The chain links TRBV5-4 to TRBJ2-3, with 10 bases matching TRBD2. V shed 4 bases and J 6 bases; nucleotides not matched to a gene: 20. The CDR3 spans 19 residues. Germline CDR1 reads SGHNT; CDR2 reads YYREEE (reference sequence).

The V call is TRBV7-9, the J call TRBJ1-4; perhaps TRBD1 as D (6 bases). With 3 bases removed from V and 4 bases from J, the gap between germline ends came to 15 bases. This CDR3 has 16 residues. Per the germline V gene, CDR1 is SEHNR and CDR2 is FQNEAQ (reference sequence). The chain's CDR3 is CASSFDTGSHNEKLFF. The CDR3 region has the DNA TGTGCCAGCAGCTTTGACACAGGGTCCCATAATGAAAAACTGTTTTTT.

Concerning this clone: One end of the junction does not line up with germline, which may come from a read error. The rearrangement uses TRBV7-7 and TRBJ1-5, with D uncertain. CDR1 SSHAT and CDR2 FNYEAQ come from the germline V gene (reference sequence). The CDR3 loop spans 19 amino acids. Here the CDR3 reads CASSLVGSHREYSNQPQHF. CDR3 DNA: TGTGCTAGCAGCTTAGTGGGCAGCCACCGAGAATATAGCAATCAGCCCCAGCATTTT.

This clone was counted between two and nine times. This sample includes further DNA sequences coding for the same CDR3. This chain links TRBV7-9 with TRBJ1-2; maybe TRBD1 (5 bases). CDR1 is SEHNR and CDR2 is FQNEAQ in the germline V gene (reference sequence). The ends were cut back, 1 base at V and 2 bases at J, with 11 bases in the middle. The CDR3 spans 15 residues. CDR3 sequence: CASSLGVAGNYGYTF. CDR3 nucleotides: TGTGCCAGCAGCTTAGGGGTGGCAGGGAACTATGGCTACACCTTC.

In this sample, this clone is medium-sized. The chain combines TRBV5-6 with TRBJ1-4; the D is unclear. Germline-derived CDR1 and CDR2 are SGHDT and YYEEEE. Trimming took 1 base from V and 15 from J, leaving 16 bases between them. The CDR3 runs to 13 residues. Here the CDR3 reads CASSLRRYQNLFF. The DNA for the CDR3 is TGTGCCAGCAGCTTGCGCCGCTACCAAAACTTGTTTTTT.

V and J are TRBV18 and TRBJ2-2; 10 bases are a match to TRBD2. Trimming cost V 2 bases and J 3 bases; bases outside gene matches: 9. Germline V CDR1 and CDR2: KGHSH, LQKENI. This CDR3 is built from 18 residues. This chain's CDR3 is CASSPRPSGRWDTGELFF. CDR3 nucleotide sequence: TGTGCCAGCTCACCAAGGCCTAGCGGGAGATGGGACACCGGGGAGCTGTTTTTT.

The chain links TRBV10-2 to TRBJ1-5; no clear D. Germline V gene lookup returns CDR1 WSHSY and CDR2 SAAADI. V lost 6 bases and J lost 3, with 9 bases in between. The CDR3 spans 13 residues. The CDR3 DNA reads as TGCGCCAGCAGGCTCCGGCACAATCAGCCCCAGCATTTT. It is translated as CASRLRHNQPQHF.

This chain uses TRBV7-2 with TRBJ2-1; 13 bases are a match to TRBD2. With 5 bases clipped from V and 1 base from J, the junction kept 8 bases outside the gene matches. Germline loops: CDR1 SGHTA, CDR2 FQGNSA. The CDR3 sequence is 18 residues long. CDR3 sequence (DNA): TGTGCCAGCAGCCCTGGACTAGCGGGAGCCTTATCCTACAATGAGCAGTTCTTC. This gives the protein CASSPGLAGALSYNEQFF.

This clone has more than one count but fewer than ten. The chain combines TRBV7-9 with TRBJ2-7, with 11 positions matching TRBD1. Trimming removed 4 bases from V and 3 bases from J; junction bases left unmatched: 8. Germline V gene data show CDR1 as SEHNR and CDR2 as FQNEAQ (reference sequence). This CDR3 spans 16 amino acids. CDR3 DNA: TGTGCCAGCAGCTCCCCCCGGGGGACAGGGGGCTACGAGCAGTACTTC. It translates to CASSSPRGTGGYEQYF. The full variable domain, rest sourced from reference TRBV7-9 and TRBJ2-7, is DTGVSQNPRHKITKRGQNVTFRCDPISEHNRLYWYRQTLGQGPEFLTYFQNEAQLEKSRLLSDRFSAERPKGSFSTLEIQRTEQGDSAMYLCASSSPRGTGGYEQYFGPGTRLTVT.

The V and J genes are TRBV4-3 and TRBJ2-7; tentative D call: TRBD1 (5 bases). The CDR3 spans 13 residues. Germline CDR1 reads LGHNA; CDR2 reads YSLEER. V was trimmed by 3 bases and J by 9 bases, leaving 15 bases between them. CDR3 loop: CASSQDNSLPQYF. For the CDR3, the DNA is TGCGCCAGCAGCCAGGACAACAGCCTCCCGCAGTACTTC.

The V and J genes are TRBV5-1 and TRBJ1-4; D remains ambiguous. Trimming pared 3 bases from V and 8 bases from J, leaving 17 bases between. Germline V gene data show CDR1 as SGHRS and CDR2 as YFSETQ. CDR3 length: 15 residues. This chain's CDR3 is CASSSGGVPGEKLFF. The CDR3 DNA sequence: TGCGCCAGCAGCTCGGGAGGTGTCCCCGGGGAAAAACTGTTTTTT.

The chain combines TRBV4-1 with TRBJ1-4; D is ambiguous. Per germline, CDR1 MGHRA and CDR2 YSYEKL. The CDR3 runs 16 residues. Trimming removed 5 bases from V and 1 base from J, with 14 bases in between. CDR3 amino acids: CASSSYPKGTNEKLFF. The DNA of the CDR3 is TGCGCCAGCAGCTCTTATCCAAAGGGAACTAATGAAAAACTGTTTTTT.